This is a list of T cell receptor beta chains from one sample in a study of T cell responses to AZD1222 COVID-19 vaccine. Libraries were prepared by immunoSEQ multiplex PCR; TCRdb keeps only in-frame clonotypes and omits some of them. The sample lists approximately 150,000 clones, about 90% seen once, with 1.5% to 2% in the top ten. Here the sequenced sample was peripheral blood, taken 28 days after the second AZD1222 dose. These receptor sequences come from an adult who received the AZD1222 COVID-19 vaccine. CDR3s include the opening cysteine and the closing phenylalanine or tryptophan. A D gene is named only where the DNA matches it firmly. For some rows the clone size is stated as once, few or many, or as a class when expanded; others skip it.

-	14	TRBD1	TRBV19	TRBJ1-1	TGTGCCAGTAGTAACCGGGACAGGGTCACTGAAGCTTTCTTT	CASSNRDRVTEAFF
-	13	TRBD2	TRBV30	TRBJ2-7	TGTGCCTGGAGCCTAGCGGGAGGGCCTGGGCAGTACTTC	CAWSLAGGPGQYF
-	15	TRBD2	TRBV7-6	TRBJ2-7	TGTGCCAGCAGCTCCTCGGGCGGGAGCTCCTACGAGCAGTACTTC	CASSSSGGSSYEQYF
-	13	-	TRBV12-3/TRBV12-4	TRBJ1-2	TGTGCCAGCAGTCCTTCGGGACCCTATGGCTACACCTTC	CASSPSGPYGYTF
-	11	-	TRBV6-5	TRBJ1-1	TGTGCCAGCGGGGGCCAGGTTGAAGCTTTCTTT	CASGGQVEAFF
few	13	-	TRBV28	TRBJ2-7	TGTGCCAGCAGGTGGGGACTCGGCAACGAGCAGTACTTC	CASRWGLGNEQYF
-	13	-	TRBV28	TRBJ1-1	TGTGCCAGCCGACTATATACGAACACTGAAGCTTTCTTT	CASRLYTNTEAFF
-	15	-	TRBV21-1	TRBJ1-2	TGTGCCAGCAGCAAAGCCATGTCTACCGACTATGGCTACACCTTC	CASSKAMSTDYGYTF
-	15	TRBD1	TRBV6-4	TRBJ1-2	TGTGGCCCGACACTTCCGGGACAGGGGACGAATGGCTACACCTTC	CGPTLPGQGTNGYTF
few	20	-	TRBV11-3	TRBJ2-4	TGTGCCAGCAGCTCCCCAAACTCATCCCCATGCAGGGAGGCCAAAAACATTCAGTACTTC	CASSSPNSSPCREAKNIQYF
-	13	-	TRBV30	TRBJ1-5	TGTGCCTGGAGGGGAGGGCCCGATCAGCCCCAGCATTTT	CAWRGGPDQPQHF
-	15	TRBD1	TRBV29-1	TRBJ2-1	TGCAGCGTCATCCCGGGACAGGGGGGCTACAATGAGCAGTTCTTC	CSVIPGQGGYNEQFF
-	17	-	TRBV10-3	TRBJ1-2	TGTGCCATCAGTGAGTCGGGGGGGACCCCAACTTCGGGAGGCTACACCTTC	CAISESGGTPTSGGYTF
-	18	TRBD1	TRBV27	TRBJ1-5	TGTGCCAGCAGTTCGAAGACAGGGGGCGGGAGGTTTGGTCAGCCCCAGCATTTT	CASSSKTGGGRFGQPQHF
once	15	-	TRBV24-1	TRBJ2-5	TGTGCCACCAGTGACGTTTTCAGTGCGGAAGAGACCCAGTACTTC	CATSDVFSAEETQYF
-	15	-	TRBV5-1	TRBJ1-2	TGCGCCAGCAGCTTTTACCAGGGATCGAACTATGGCTACACCTTC	CASSFYQGSNYGYTF
-	11	-	TRBV14	TRBJ1-1	TGTGCCAGCAGCCAAGGACCCTCAGCTTTCTTT	CASSQGPSAFF
-	16	TRBD1	TRBV6-1	TRBJ1-5	TGTGCCAGCAGTGCCCGGGACAGGGGGGAGAATCAGCCCCAGCATTTT	CASSARDRGENQPQHF
-	15	TRBD1	TRBV5-1	TRBJ1-2	TGCGCCAGCAGCTTGGCTCGGACAGGAGTAGGCGGCTACACCTTC	CASSLARTGVGGYTF
once	13	-	TRBV5-1	TRBJ1-1	TGCGCCAGCAGCTTGGGATCTGGTACTGAAGCTTTCTTT	CASSLGSGTEAFF
-	14	-	TRBV28	TRBJ1-2	TGTGCCGGAGGTGGGCGCAGAGCTAACTATGGCTACACCTTC	CAGGGRRANYGYTF
-	15	-	TRBV6-5	TRBJ1-3	TGTGCCAGCAGAGACAAAAGGATCTCTGGAAACACCATATATTTT	CASRDKRISGNTIYF
-	15	TRBD1	TRBV5-5	TRBJ1-3	TGTGCCAGCAGCTTCTCAGGGGGTGGTGGAAACACCATATATTTT	CASSFSGGGGNTIYF
once	16	-	TRBV27	TRBJ1-1	TGTGCCAGCAAGCAGGGGACCACGACCGGTAACACTGAAGCTTTCTTT	CASKQGTTTGNTEAFF
-	14	-	TRBV2	TRBJ1-2	TGTGCCAGCAGTGAAGGCAGACCCAACTATGGCTACACCTTC	CASSEGRPNYGYTF
-	12	-	TRBV29-1	TRBJ2-7	TGCAGCGTTCGGCAGGGGATCAACGAGCAGTACTTC	CSVRQGINEQYF
-	17	-	TRBV13	TRBJ2-4	TGTGCCAGCAGCTCAGGATTCCCGGCCGTAGCCAAAAACATTCAGTACTTC	CASSSGFPAVAKNIQYF
-	17	TRBD2	TRBV24-1	TRBJ2-1	TGTGCCACCAGTGAGGGACGGGACTACCGTTCCTACAATGAGCAGTTCTTC	CATSEGRDYRSYNEQFF
-	11	-	TRBV30	TRBJ1-1	TGTGCCTGGAATCGGGACACTGAAGCTTTCTTT	CAWNRDTEAFF
-	15	TRBD1	TRBV2	TRBJ2-2	TGTGCCAGCAGAGAAACAGGGGGCGCAGCCGGGGAGCTGTTTTTT	CASRETGGAAGELFF
-	14	TRBD1	TRBV19	TRBJ1-2	TGTGCCAGTAGGTCCACAGGGGAGAGCTATGGCTACACCTTC	CASRSTGESYGYTF
-	16	TRBD2	TRBV5-1	TRBJ2-5	TGCGCCAGCAGCCCGGGGGGACTAGCGGCTCAAGAGACCCAGTACTTC	CASSPGGLAAQETQYF
-	14	-	TRBV5-1	TRBJ2-3	TGCGCCAGCAGCTTGGGGGGTAGCACAGATACGCAGTATTTT	CASSLGGSTDTQYF
medium-sized	17	TRBD1	TRBV5-1	TRBJ1-1	TGCGCCAGCAGCTTGGTCCGGACAGGGGGCGGGAGGGGTGAAGCTTTCTTT	CASSLVRTGGGRGEAFF
-	13	-	TRBV18	TRBJ2-7	TGTGCCAGCTCACCTGGACCTAGCTACGAGCAGTACTTC	CASSPGPSYEQYF
-	15	TRBD1	TRBV6-4	TRBJ2-1	TGTGCCAGCAGTTCACAGGGGGCCGGCTACAATGAGCAGTTCTTC	CASSSQGAGYNEQFF
-	14	TRBD1	TRBV6-5	TRBJ2-5	TGTGCCAGCAGAAGCGGACAGGGGGGGGAGACCCAGTACTTC	CASRSGQGGETQYF
-	15	TRBD1	TRBV7-6	TRBJ1-6	TGTGCCAGCAGCTCCCGGGACAGGGAAAATTCACCCCTCCACTTT	CASSSRDRENSPLHF
-	13	-	TRBV6-5	TRBJ1-2	TGTGCCAGCAGATCTACATCCCAAAAAGGCTACACCTTC	CASRSTSQKGYTF
-	18	-	TRBV28	TRBJ2-1	TGTGCCAGCAGTCCGGTAGTTTTCTCGGGTCAATCCTACAATGAGCAGTTCTTC	CASSPVVFSGQSYNEQFF
-	13	-	TRBV11-2	TRBJ1-1	TGTGCCAGCAGCTTGGGGATGAACACTGAAGCTTTCTTT	CASSLGMNTEAFF
once	11	-	TRBV27	TRBJ1-1	TGTGCCAGCACCCTTGGTACTGAAGCTTTCTTT	CASTLGTEAFF
-	11	-	TRBV30	TRBJ2-5	TGTGCCTGGAGTGTATCCGGGCCTCGGTACTTC	CAWSVSGPRYF
-	12	-	TRBV18	TRBJ1-3	TGTGCCACCCGAAAAGGTGGAAACACCATATATTTT	CATRKGGNTIYF
-	13	-	TRBV6-5	TRBJ2-4	TGTGCCAGCAGCCGCGGGCCTCAAAACATTCAGTACTTC	CASSRGPQNIQYF
-	16	-	TRBV7-6	TRBJ1-5	TGTGCCAGCAGCTTATTCGCAGGGGTGAGCAATCAGCCCCAGCATTTT	CASSLFAGVSNQPQHF
once	13	TRBD1	TRBV5-1	TRBJ2-2	TGCGCCAGCAGCTTACAGGGGAGCGGGGAGCTGTTTTTT	CASSLQGSGELFF
-	17	TRBD2	TRBV7-9	TRBJ2-5	TGTGCCAGCAGCGGACTAGCGGGAGGGATGTACCAAGAGACCCAGTACTTC	CASSGLAGGMYQETQYF
-	14	-	TRBV28	TRBJ2-5	TGTGCCACAACAGGCCTGGGGCTTCAAGAGACCCAGTACTTC	CATTGLGLQETQYF
-	15	TRBD2	TRBV10-3	TRBJ2-3	TGTGCCATCGGGACTAGCGGATCCCACACAGATACGCAGTATTTT	CAIGTSGSHTDTQYF
-	14	-	TRBV30	TRBJ1-2	TGTGCCTGGAGGTCCCAAGGACAGAGCTTTGGCTACACCTTC	CAWRSQGQSFGYTF
-	13	-	TRBV12-3/TRBV12-4	TRBJ2-3	TGTGCCAGCAGCATCCAGGCGTCCGATACGCAGTATTTT	CASSIQASDTQYF
-	16	-	TRBV19	TRBJ2-3	TGTGCCAGTAGTACGGACAGAAGCACTAGCACAGATACGCAGTATTTT	CASSTDRSTSTDTQYF
-	14	-	TRBV7-2	TRBJ1-5	TGTGCCAGCAGCTTAGGCAGGGGAGGTCAGCCCCAGCATTTT	CASSLGRGGQPQHF
-	16	-	TRBV28	TRBJ2-5	TGTGCCAGCAGTTCCCGGGAGACAGGGCTACAAGAGACCCAGTACTTC	CASSSRETGLQETQYF
-	16	TRBD2	TRBV27	TRBJ2-1	TGTGCCAGCGGGGTAGCGGGAGCGGGGTCCTACAATGAGCAGTTCTTC	CASGVAGAGSYNEQFF
-	15	-	TRBV18	TRBJ2-3	TGTGCCAGCTCACCACGGGGGGCTAGCGGAGATACGCAGTATTTT	CASSPRGASGDTQYF
-	14	-	TRBV6-4	TRBJ1-6	TGTGCCAGCAGTGTAAACCCGGGGAATTCACCCCTCCACTTT	CASSVNPGNSPLHF
-	15	-	TRBV30	TRBJ1-6	TGTGCCTGGAGTCTCGGGCGGCAAGCTCAATCACCCCTCCACTTT	CAWSLGRQAQSPLHF
-	12	-	TRBV6-2/TRBV6-3	TRBJ2-1	TGTGCCAGCAGTCCAACCTACAATGAGCAGTTCTTC	CASSPTYNEQFF